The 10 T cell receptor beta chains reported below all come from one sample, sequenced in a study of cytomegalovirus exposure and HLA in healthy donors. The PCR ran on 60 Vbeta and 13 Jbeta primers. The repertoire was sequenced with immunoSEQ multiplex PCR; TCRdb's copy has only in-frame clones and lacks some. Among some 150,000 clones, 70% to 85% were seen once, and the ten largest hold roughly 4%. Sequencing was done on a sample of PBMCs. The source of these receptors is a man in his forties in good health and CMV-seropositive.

The CDR3 protein is CASRPEYTQYF. CDR3 DNA sequence: TGTGCCAGCAGGCCGGAGTATACGCAGTATTTT. J is TRBJ2-3 and V is TRBV2; no reliable D call. The CDR3 totals 11 residues. V was trimmed by 6 bases and J by 7 bases, leaving 8 bases between them. The germline CDR1 and CDR2 sequences are SNHLY and FYNNEI.

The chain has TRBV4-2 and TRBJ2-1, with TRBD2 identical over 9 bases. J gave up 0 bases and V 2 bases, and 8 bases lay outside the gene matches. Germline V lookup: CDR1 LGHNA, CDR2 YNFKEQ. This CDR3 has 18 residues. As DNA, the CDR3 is TGTGCCAGCAGCCAATGGGCTAGCGGGGCCAGCTCCTACAATGAGCAGTTCTTC. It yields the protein CASSQWASGASSYNEQFF.

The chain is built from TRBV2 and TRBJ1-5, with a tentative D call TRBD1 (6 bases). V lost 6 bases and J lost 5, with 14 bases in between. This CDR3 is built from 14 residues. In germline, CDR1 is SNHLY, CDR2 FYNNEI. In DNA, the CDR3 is TGTGCCAGCAGGATGAACAGGGTATATCAGCCCCAGCATTTT. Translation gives CASRMNRVYQPQHF. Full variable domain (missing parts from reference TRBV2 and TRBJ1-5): EPEVTQTPSHQVTQMGQEVILRCVPISNHLYFYWYRQILGQKVEFLVSFYNNEISEKSEIFDDQFSVERPDGSNFTLKIRSTKLEDSAMYFCASRMNRVYQPQHFGDGTRLSIL.

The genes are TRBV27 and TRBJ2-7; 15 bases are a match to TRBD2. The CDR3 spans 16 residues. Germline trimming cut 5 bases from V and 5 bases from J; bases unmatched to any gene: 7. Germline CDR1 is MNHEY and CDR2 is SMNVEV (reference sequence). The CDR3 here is CASSLRTSGRVNEQYF. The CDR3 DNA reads TGTGCCAGCAGTCTTCGGACTAGCGGGAGGGTCAACGAGCAGTACTTC.

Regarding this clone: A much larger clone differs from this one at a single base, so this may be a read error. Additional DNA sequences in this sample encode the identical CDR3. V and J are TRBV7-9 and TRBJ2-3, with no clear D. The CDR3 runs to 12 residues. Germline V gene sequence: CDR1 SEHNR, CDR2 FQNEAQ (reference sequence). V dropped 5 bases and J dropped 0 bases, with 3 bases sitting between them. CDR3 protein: CASSPSTDTQYF. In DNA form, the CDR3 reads TGTGCCAGCAGCCCAAGCACAGATACGCAGTATTTT.

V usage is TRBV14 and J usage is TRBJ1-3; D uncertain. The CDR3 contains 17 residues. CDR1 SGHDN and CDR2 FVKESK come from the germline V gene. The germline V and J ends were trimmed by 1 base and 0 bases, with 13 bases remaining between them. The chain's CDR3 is CASSQVPWPSSGNTIYF. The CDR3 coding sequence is TGTGCCAGCAGCCAAGTTCCGTGGCCAAGCTCTGGAAACACCATATATTTT.

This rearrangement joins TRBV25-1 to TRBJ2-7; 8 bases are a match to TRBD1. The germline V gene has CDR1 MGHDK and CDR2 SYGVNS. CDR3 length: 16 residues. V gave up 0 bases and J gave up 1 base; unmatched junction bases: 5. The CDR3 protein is CASSEYGQGGSYEQYF. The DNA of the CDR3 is TGTGCCAGCAGTGAATACGGACAGGGAGGATCCTACGAGCAGTACTTC.

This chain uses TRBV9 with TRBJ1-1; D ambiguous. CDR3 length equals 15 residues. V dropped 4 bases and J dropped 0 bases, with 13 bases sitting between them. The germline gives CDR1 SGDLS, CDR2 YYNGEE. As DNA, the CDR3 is TGTGCCAGCAGCCCTCCCCACGGGATGAACACTGAAGCTTTCTTT. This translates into CASSPPHGMNTEAFF.

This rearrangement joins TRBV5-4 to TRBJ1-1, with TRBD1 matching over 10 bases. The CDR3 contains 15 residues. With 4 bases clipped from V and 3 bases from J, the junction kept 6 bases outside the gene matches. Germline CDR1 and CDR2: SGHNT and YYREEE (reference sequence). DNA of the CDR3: TGTGCCAGCAGCCCGACCGGGACAGGGGACACTGAAGCTTTCTTT. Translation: CASSPTGTGDTEAFF.

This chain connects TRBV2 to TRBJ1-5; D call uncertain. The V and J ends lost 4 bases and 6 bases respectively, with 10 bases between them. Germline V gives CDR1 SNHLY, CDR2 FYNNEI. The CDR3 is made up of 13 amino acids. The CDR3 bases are TGTGCCAGCAGTGTTCGGGGTCGTCAGCCCCAGCATTTT. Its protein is CASSVRGRQPQHF.